This T cell receptor (beta chain) emerged from a study of shared T cell receptors in the human thymus. V shed 3 bases, J shed 1 base, and the junction held 4 bases outside the gene matches. Germline V gives CDR1 SGHNT, CDR2 YYREEE (reference sequence). The CDR3 loop spans 15 amino acids. The table came from immunoSEQ multiplex PCR; TCRdb's copy has only in-frame clones and leaves some out. The table includes a few hundred thousand clones, over 90% detected once. The sample taken for sequencing was thymocytes. The sequence was obtained from a human donor. V usage is TRBV5-4 and J usage is TRBJ2-1; TRBD2 agrees at 7 bases. CDR3 amino acids: CASSWTSHSYNEQFF. CDR3 DNA sequence: TGTGCCAGCAGCTGGACTAGTCATTCCTACAATGAGCAGTTCTTC.